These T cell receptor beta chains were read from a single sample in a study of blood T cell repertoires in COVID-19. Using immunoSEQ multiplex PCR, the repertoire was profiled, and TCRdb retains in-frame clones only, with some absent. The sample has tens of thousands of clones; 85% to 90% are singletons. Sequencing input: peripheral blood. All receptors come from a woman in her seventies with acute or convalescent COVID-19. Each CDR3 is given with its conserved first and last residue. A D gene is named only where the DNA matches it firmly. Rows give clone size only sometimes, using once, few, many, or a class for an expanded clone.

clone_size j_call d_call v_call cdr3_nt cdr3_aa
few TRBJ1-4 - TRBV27 TGTGCCAGCAGCGGACAGCCAACTAATGAAAAACTGTTTTTT CASSGQPTNEKLFF
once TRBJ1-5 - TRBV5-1 TGCGCCAGCAGCTCTTGGGGAGATCAGCCCCAGCATTTT CASSSWGDQPQHF
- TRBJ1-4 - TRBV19 TGTGCCAGTAATACGGACAGTCTTAATGAAAAACTGTTTTTT CASNTDSLNEKLFF
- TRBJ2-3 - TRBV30 TGTGCCTGGAGCGTGAGAGGGTCCACAGATACGCAGTATTTT CAWSVRGSTDTQYF
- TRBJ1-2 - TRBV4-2 TGTGCCAGCAGCCAAGATGGGCGGGACTATGGCTACACCTTC CASSQDGRDYGYTF
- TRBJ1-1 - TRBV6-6 TGTGCCAGCAGGAGGGACATCGACGGCACTGAAGCTTTCTTT CASRRDIDGTEAFF
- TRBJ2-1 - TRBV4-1 TGCGCCAGCAGTCACCCCCACCAGGGTTACAATGAGCAGTTCTTC CASSHPHQGYNEQFF
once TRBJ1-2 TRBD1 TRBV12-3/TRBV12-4 TGTGCCAGCAGTCCCTTCACAGGGGATGGCTACACCTTC CASSPFTGDGYTF
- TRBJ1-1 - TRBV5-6 TGTGCCAGCGGCGGGGGCCTTAACACTGAAGCTTTCTTT CASGGGLNTEAFF
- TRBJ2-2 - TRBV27 TGTGCCAGCAGTTTAGAGGGCAGGGGCGACACCGGGGAGCTGTTTTTT CASSLEGRGDTGELFF
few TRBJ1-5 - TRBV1 TGCACCAGCAGCCAAGTCTGCTTGAGGCCCCAGCATTTT CTSSQVCLRPQHF
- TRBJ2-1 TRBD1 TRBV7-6 TGTGCCAGCAGCCGGGACAGGGCCGGGCCTCACTACAATGAGCAGTTCTTC CASSRDRAGPHYNEQFF
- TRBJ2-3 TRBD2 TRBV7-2 TGTGCCAGCAGAACCGGGACTAGCGGGAGGGCCAGGGATACGCAGTATTTT CASRTGTSGRARDTQYF
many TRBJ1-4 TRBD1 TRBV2 TGTGCCAGCAGTTGGGGACAGCCTAATGAAAAACTGTTTTTT CASSWGQPNEKLFF
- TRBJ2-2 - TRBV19 TGTGCCAGTAGTATAGATACCCGGGGGGAGCTGTTTTTT CASSIDTRGELFF
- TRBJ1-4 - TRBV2 TGTGCCAGCAGTGAAGTGGGGGCGCGGGTTGAAAAACTGTTTTTT CASSEVGARVEKLFF